The following is a TCR beta chain sequence with its context. Only in-frame clones appear in the TCRdb table, and some are missing; sequencing was by immunoSEQ multiplex PCR. Of about 66,000 clones in the sample, approximately 86% were seen once. The sample is drawn from a study of OX40 agonist ivuxolimab in advanced cancers. Per germline, CDR1 SGHTA and CDR2 FQGNSA. The J segment lost 2 bases and the V segment lost 2 bases, leaving 3 bases of the junction unmatched. This CDR3 has 15 residues. The receptor was derived from an adult with an advanced solid tumor such as melanoma, head and neck, liver or kidney cancer. The input for sequencing was CD4+ or CD8+ T cells sorted from blood, taken in a trial of the OX40 agonist ivuxolimab. This sequence joins TRBV7-2 and TRBJ2-7; 10 positions agree with TRBD1. The CDR3 reads CASSLTGQGPYEQYF. DNA for the CDR3: TGTGCCAGCAGCTTAACGGGACAGGGGCCCTACGAGCAGTACTTC.